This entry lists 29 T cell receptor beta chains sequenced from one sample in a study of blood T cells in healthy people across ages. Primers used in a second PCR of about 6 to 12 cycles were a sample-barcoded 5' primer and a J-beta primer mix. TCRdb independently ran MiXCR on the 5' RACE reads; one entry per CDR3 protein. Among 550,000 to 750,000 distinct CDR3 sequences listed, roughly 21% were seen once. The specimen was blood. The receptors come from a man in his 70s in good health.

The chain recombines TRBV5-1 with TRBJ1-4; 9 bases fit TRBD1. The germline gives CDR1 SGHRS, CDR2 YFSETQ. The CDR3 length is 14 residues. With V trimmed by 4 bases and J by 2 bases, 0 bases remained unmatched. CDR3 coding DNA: TGCGCCAGCAGCGGACAGGGGACTAATGAAAAACTGTTTTTT. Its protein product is CASSGQGTNEKLFF.

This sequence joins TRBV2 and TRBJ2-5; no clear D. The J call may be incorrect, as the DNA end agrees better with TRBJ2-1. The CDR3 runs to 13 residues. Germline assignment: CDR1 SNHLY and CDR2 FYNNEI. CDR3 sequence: CASSGNRNNEQFF. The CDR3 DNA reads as TGTGCCAGCAGTGGAAATAGGAACAATGAGCAGTTCTTC.

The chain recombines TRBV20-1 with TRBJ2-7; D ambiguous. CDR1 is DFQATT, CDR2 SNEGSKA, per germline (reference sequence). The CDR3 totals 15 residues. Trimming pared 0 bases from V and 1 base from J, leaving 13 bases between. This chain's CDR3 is CSARDPTKGSYEQYF. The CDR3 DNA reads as TGCAGTGCTAGAGATCCGACAAAGGGTTCCTACGAGCAGTACTTC.

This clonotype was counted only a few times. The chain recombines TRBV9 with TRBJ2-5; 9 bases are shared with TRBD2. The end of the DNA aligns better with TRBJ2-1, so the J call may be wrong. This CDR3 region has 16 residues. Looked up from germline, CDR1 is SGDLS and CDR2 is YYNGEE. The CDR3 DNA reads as TGTGCCAGCAGCGTAAGAGCGGGAGGCCTCCCTTTTGAGCAGTTCTTC. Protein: CASSVRAGGLPFEQFF.

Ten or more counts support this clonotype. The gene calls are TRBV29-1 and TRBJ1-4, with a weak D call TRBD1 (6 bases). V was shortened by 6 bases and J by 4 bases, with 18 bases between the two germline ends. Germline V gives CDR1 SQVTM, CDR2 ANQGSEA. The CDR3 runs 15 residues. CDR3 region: CSVLTRGGDNEKLFF. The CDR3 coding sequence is TGCAGCGTCCTGACCAGGGGCGGGGATAATGAAAAACTGTTTTTT.

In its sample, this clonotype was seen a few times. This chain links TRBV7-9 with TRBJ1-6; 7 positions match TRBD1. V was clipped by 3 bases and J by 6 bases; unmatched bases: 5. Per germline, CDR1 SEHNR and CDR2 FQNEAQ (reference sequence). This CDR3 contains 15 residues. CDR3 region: CASSLPGGINSPLHF. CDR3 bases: TGTGCCAGCAGCTTGCCAGGGGGGATTAATTCACCCCTCCACTTT.

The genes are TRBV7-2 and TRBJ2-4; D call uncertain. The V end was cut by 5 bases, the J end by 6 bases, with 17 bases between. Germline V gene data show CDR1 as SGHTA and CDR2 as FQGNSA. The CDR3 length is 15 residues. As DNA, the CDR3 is TGTGCCAGCAGCCTCATCCCAGACCCTGGAAACATTCAGTACTTC. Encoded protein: CASSLIPDPGNIQYF.

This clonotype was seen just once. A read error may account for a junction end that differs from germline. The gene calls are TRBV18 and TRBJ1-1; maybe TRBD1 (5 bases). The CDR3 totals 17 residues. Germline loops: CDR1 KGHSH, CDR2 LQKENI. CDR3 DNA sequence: TGTGCCAGCTCACCGGGGGTCTTAGTAGGAATGAACACTGAAGCCTTCTTT. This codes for CASSPGVLVGMNTEAFF. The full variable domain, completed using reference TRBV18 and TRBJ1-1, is NAGVMQNPRHLVRRRGQEARLRCSPMKGHSHVYWYRQLPEEGLKFMVYLQKENIIDESGMPKERFSAEFPKEGPSILRIQQVVRGDSAAYFCASSPGVLVGMNTEAFFGQGTRLTVV.

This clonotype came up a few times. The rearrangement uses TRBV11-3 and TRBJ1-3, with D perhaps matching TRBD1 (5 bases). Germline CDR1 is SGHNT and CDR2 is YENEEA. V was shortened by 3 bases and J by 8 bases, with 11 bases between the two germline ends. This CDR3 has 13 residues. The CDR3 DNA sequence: TGTGCCAGCAGCTTTATGGGGCAGGACACCATATATTTT. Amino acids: CASSFMGQDTIYF.

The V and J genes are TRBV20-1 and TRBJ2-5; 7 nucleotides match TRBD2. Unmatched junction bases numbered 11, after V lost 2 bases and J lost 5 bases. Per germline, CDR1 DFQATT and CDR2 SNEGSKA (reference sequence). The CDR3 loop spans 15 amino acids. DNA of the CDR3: TGCAGTGCTAGAAGGCTAGCGGAAATCTGGGAGACCCAGTACTTC. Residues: CSARRLAEIWETQYF.

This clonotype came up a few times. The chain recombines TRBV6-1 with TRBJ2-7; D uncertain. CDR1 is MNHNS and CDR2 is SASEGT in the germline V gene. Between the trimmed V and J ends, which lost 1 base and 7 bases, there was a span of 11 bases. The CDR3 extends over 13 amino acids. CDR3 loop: CASSEEGSREQYF. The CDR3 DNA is TGTGCCAGCAGTGAAGAAGGTAGCCGGGAGCAGTACTTC.

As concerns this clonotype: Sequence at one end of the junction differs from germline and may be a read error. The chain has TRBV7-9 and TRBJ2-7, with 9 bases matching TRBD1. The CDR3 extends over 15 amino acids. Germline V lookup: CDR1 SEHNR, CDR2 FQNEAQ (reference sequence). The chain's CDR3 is CANSPFRDRVDEQYF. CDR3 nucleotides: TGTGCCAACAGCCCATTCCGGGACAGGGTAGACGAGCAGTACTTC.

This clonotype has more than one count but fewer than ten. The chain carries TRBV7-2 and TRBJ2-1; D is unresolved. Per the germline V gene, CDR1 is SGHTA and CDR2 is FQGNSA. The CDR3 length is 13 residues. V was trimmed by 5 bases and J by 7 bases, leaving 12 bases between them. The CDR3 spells CASSLPVRNEQFF. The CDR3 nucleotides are TGTGCCAGCAGCCTCCCCGTGAGGAATGAGCAGTTCTTC.

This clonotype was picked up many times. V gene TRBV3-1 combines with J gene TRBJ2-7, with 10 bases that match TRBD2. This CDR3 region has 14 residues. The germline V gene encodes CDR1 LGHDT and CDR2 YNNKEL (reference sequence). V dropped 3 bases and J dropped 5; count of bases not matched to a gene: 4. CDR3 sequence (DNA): TGTGCCAGCAGCCAGTCTAGCGGGAGCAACGAGCAGTACTTC. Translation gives CASSQSSGSNEQYF.

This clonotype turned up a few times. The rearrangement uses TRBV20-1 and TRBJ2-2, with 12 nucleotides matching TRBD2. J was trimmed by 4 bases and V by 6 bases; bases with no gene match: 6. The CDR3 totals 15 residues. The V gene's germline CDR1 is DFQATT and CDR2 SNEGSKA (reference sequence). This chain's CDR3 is CSATSGRRSTGELFF. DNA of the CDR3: TGCAGTGCCACTAGCGGGAGGAGAAGCACCGGGGAGCTGTTTTTT.

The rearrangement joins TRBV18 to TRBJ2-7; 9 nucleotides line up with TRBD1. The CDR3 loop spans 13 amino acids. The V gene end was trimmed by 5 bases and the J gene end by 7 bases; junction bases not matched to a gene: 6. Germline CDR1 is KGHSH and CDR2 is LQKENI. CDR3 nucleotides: TGTGCCAGCTCAGAGGGACAGGGACGAGAGCAGTACTTC. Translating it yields CASSEGQGREQYF.

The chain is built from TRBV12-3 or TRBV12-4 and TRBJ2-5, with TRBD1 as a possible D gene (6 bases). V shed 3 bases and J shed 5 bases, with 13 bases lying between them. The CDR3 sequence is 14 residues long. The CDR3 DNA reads TGTGCCAGCAGTTTTGTGGGGACAATGGAGACCCAGTACTTC. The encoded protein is CASSFVGTMETQYF.

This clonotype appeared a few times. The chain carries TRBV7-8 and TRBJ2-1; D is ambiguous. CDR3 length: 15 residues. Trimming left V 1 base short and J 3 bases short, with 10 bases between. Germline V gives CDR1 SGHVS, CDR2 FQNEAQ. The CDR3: CASSLVAVLYNEQFF. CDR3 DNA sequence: TGTGCCAGCAGCTTAGTGGCGGTCCTCTACAATGAGCAGTTCTTC.

DNA of the CDR3: TGTGCCAGCAGTCATTCTCCGGTGGCCTACGAGCAGTACTTC. Its translation: CASSHSPVAYEQYF. The J gene is TRBJ2-7, the V gene TRBV6-2 or TRBV6-3; D remains ambiguous. V lost 5 bases and J 2 bases, leaving 13 bases between the germline ends. The CDR3 length is 14 residues. Germline values: CDR1 MNHEY, CDR2 SVGEGT.

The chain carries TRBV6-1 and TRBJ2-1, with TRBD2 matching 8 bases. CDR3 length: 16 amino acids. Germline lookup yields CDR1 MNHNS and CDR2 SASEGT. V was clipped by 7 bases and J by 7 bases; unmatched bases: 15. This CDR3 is CASTDGGASGRNEQFF. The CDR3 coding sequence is TGTGCCAGCACCGACGGGGGGGCTAGCGGACGAAATGAGCAGTTCTTC.

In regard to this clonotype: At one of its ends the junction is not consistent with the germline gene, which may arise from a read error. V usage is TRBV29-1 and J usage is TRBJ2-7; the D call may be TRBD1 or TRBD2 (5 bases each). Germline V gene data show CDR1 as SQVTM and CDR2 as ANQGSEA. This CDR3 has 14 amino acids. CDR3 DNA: TGCAGCGCTGAAGATAACGGGGCAACCTACGAGCAGTACTTC. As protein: CSAEDNGATYEQYF.

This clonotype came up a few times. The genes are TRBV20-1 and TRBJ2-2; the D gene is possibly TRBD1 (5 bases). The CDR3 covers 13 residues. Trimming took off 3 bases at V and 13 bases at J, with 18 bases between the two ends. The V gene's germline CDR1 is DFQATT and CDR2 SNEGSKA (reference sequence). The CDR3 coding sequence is TGCAGTGCTAGGGGGCAGACCGAACGCGGGCTGTTTTTT. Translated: CSARGQTERGLFF.

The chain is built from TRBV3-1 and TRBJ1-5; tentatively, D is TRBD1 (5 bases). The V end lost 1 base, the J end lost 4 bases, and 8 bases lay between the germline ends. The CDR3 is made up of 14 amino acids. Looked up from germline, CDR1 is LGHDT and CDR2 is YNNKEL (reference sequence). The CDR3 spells CASSQAGINQPQHF. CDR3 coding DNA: TGTGCCAGCAGCCAAGCAGGGATTAATCAGCCCCAGCATTTT. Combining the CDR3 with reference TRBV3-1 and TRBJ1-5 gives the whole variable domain DTAVSQTPKYLVTQMGNDKSIKCEQNLGHDTMYWYKQDSKKFLKIMFSYNNKELIINETVPNRFSPKSPDKAHLNLHINSLELGDSAVYFCASSQAGINQPQHFGDGTRLSIL.

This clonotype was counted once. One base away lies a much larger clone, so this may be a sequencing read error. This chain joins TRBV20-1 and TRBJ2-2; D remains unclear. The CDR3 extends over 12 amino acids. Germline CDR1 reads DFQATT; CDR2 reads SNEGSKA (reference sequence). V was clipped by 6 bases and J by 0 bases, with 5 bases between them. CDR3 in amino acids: CSAAANTGELFF. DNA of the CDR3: TGCAGTGCGGCGGCGAACACCGGGGAGCTGTTTTTT.

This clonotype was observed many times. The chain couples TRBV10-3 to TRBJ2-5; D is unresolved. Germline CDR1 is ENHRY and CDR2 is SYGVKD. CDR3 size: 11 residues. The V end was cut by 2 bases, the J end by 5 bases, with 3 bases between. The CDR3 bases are TGTGCCATCAGTGAGGGGGAGACCCAGTACTTC. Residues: CAISEGETQYF.

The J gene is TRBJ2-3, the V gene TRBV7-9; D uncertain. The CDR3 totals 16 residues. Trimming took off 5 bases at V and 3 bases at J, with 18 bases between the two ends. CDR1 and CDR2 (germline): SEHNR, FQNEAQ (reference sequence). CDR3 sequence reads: CASSPWLPGLTDTQYF. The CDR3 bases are TGTGCCAGCAGCCCGTGGTTGCCAGGCCTAACAGATACGCAGTATTTT.

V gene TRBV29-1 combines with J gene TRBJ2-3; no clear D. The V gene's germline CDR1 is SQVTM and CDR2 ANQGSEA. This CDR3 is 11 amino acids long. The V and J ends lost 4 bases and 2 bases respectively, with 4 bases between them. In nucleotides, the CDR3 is TGCAGCGTTGCACTCACAGATACGCAGTATTTT. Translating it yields CSVALTDTQYF.

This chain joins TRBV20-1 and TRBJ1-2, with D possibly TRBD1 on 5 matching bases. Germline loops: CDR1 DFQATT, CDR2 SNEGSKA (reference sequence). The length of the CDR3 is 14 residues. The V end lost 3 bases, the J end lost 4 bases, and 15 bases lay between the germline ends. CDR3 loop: CSASTGVDGYGYTF. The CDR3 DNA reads TGCAGTGCTAGCACGGGGGTAGATGGCTATGGCTACACCTTC.

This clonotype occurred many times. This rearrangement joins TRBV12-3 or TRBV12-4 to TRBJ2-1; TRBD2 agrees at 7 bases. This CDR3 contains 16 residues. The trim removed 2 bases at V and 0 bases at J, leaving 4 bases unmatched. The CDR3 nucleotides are TGTGCCAGCAGTTTACTCGGGGGGACCTCCTACAATGAGCAGTTCTTC. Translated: CASSLLGGTSYNEQFF.